This T cell receptor beta chain was sequenced in a study of CD4 T cells in relation to SARS-CoV-2 and coronaviruses (dated by TCRdb to the early 2020s). Notes on the research overall: In the ViraFEST assay, PBMCs were cultured with antigen for around nine days, after which TCR beta CDR3s were sequenced to identify antigen-specific clonal expansions. The Adaptive Biotechnologies TCR-sequencing kit was used to sequence samples from three pre-COVID donors and the naive versus memory experiments, while other data came from Illumina-based sequencing. Memory CD4+ T cell crossreactivity between SARS-CoV-2 and common cold coronavirus spike proteins was assessed at the TCR clonotype level in the study. For other donors in the study, expansion assays were sequenced with a different, Illumina-based TCR-beta assay. An HIV-1 Nef peptide pool or a culture without peptide was used as the negative reference condition. HLA restriction was mapped for shared crossreactive spike epitopes using patient-derived lymphoblastoid cell lines.

The paper's findings and limits, for the study overall: Small numbers of patients and of tested TCRs were a limitation of the study. Crossreactive clones showed significantly weaker SARS-CoV-2-driven expansion than monoreactive clones, consistent with antigenic imprinting. In 65% to 70% of donors, memory CD4+ clonotypes turned up that crossrecognized SARS-CoV-2 and at least one common cold coronavirus spike. Because the crossreactivity analysis focused on spike protein, crossreactivity against other viral proteins was not assessed. No donor contributed both pre-pandemic and post-infection samples, which limited tracing the source of pre-existing responses.

CD4+ T cells from unexposed donors were collected before the COVID-19 pandemic (2011-2018). Following 10 days of culture, the EasySep CD4+ T cell isolation kit was used to isolate CD4+ T cells. As far as cell numbers permitted, CD4+ T cells from unexposed donors were tested for reactivity against SARS-CoV-2 S and N as well as four spike pools from common cold coronaviruses. Each well received two million PBMCs, cultured in IMDM supplemented with around 4.7% human AB serum and around 9 IU/ml IL-2. Half of the culture medium was replaced with fresh IL-2-containing medium on days 3 and 7. Triplicate replicate wells were generally used for each peptide culture condition. The leukapheresis product used for the unexposed donors was purchased from a commercial source. PBMCs were isolated from leukapheresis product or whole blood by Ficoll-Paque PLUS gradient centrifugation. PBMCs were either used fresh in the expansion assay or cryopreserved at -140 degrees C. The QIAamp Micro DNA Kit was used to extract genomic DNA from the CD4+ T cells.

A distance of 13 bases separates the germline ends of V and J, which lose 5 bases and 2 bases respectively. Reading from cysteine to phenylalanine, the CDR3 counts 15 amino acids. Only the CDR3 portion is preserved as DNA: 45 bases, with reading frame beginning at the first base. The germline V gene encodes CDR1 SGHAT and CDR2 FQNNGV. On this clone: The antigen it binds to is not known. Base qualities are not recorded, but no much larger clone differs from it by a single base.

The library was produced with the immunoSEQ multiplex PCR assay. The published analysis was carried out like this. During preprocessing, nonproductive sequences were removed, along with CDR3s that did not begin with C, did not end with F or W, or were shorter than 7 amino acids. Antigen-specific clonotypes were called with the MANAFEST web app, based on expansion relative to reference and other culture wells. A clone was considered positive if the clone showed significant expansion compared with the reference culture in 2 of 3 replicate wells at an FDR below 0.05. For a clone to be considered positive, significant expansion relative to all other tandem wells and an odds ratio above 5 were also required. CDR3 homology was measured as pairwise Levenshtein distance, computed with the stringdist R package after trimming three terminal residues from each end. TCRdb mirrors the immuneACCESS table, restricted to in-frame sequences. Some clones are absent from its copies; in checked studies, under half trace to an unresolved V gene, and the reason for the others is unknown. V and J calls and clone size are given by that table; D and trimming were obtained from the DNA. The table for this sample lists 26,000 or so clones; roughly 80% of them were counted only once. Of the sample, roughly 20% is held by the ten largest clones.

Recombination joined TRBV11-2 with TRBJ1-3, with no D gene named confidently. The specimen was CD4+ T cells from PBMCs, cultured in vitro. The clonotype originates from a human donor in good health. In nucleotides, the sequence is TGTGCCAGCAGCCTCCAGGCACGGACTGGAAACACCATATATTTT. This is translated as CASSLQARTGNTIYF.